This T cell receptor (beta chain) was profiled in a study of cytomegalovirus exposure and HLA in healthy donors. Findings and limits, study-wide: Previous analysis showed most TCR beta V segments were productive about 87% or about 30% of the time.

Primers included in the PCR were 60 Vbeta and 13 Jbeta primers. Sequencing used immunoSEQ multiplex PCR; TCRdb keeps in-frame clones, though not all of them. This repertoire shows under 150,000 clones, around 70% found once; its top ten account for around 4.2%. This clone came up once. Its specificity is not known. The length of the CDR3 is 13 residues. V shed 9 bases, J shed 2 bases, and the junction held 1 base outside the gene matches. Germline CDR1 LNHDA, CDR2 SQIVND (reference sequence). This sequence was found in a woman in her forties in good health and CMV-seropositive. The rearrangement links TRBV19 to TRBJ1-3; TRBD1 agrees at 10 bases. The sample comprised PBMCs. CDR3 sequence reads: CASGTGAGNTIYF. The CDR3 DNA reads TGTGCCAGCGGGACAGGGGCTGGAAACACCATATATTTT.